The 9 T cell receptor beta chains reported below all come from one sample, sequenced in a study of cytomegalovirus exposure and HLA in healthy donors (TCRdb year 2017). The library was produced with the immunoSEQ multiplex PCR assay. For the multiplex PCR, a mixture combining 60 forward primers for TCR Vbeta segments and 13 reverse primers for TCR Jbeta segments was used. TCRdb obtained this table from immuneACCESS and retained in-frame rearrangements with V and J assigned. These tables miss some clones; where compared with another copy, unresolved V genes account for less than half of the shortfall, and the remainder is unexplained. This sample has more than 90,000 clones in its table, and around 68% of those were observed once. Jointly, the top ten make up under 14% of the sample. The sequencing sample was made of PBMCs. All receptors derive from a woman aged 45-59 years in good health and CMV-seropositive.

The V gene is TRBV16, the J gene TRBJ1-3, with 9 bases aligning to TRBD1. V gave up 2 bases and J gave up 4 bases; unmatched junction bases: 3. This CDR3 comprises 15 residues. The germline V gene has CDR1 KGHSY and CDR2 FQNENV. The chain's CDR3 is CASSQGTGIGNTIYF. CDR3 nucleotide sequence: TGTGCCAGCAGCCAAGGGACAGGGATCGGAAACACCATATATTTT. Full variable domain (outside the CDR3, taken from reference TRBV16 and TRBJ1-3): GEEVAQTPKHLVRGEGQKAKLYCAPIKGHSYVFWYQQVLKNEFKFLISFQNENVFDETGMPKERFSAKCLPNSPCSLEIQATKLEDSAVYFCASSQGTGIGNTIYFGEGSWLTVV.

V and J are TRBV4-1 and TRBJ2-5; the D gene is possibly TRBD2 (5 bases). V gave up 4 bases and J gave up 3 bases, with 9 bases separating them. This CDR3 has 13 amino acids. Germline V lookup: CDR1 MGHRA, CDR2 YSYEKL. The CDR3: CASSLEGKETQYF. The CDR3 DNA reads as TGCGCCAGCAGCCTCGAGGGTAAAGAGACCCAGTACTTC.

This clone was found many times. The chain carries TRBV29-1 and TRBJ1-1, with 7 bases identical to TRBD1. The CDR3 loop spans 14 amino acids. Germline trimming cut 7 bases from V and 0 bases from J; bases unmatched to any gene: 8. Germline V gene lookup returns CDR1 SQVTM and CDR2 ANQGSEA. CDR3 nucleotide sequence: TGCAGCGGGGCAGGGGGACGGATGAACACTGAAGCTTTCTTT. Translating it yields CSGAGGRMNTEAFF.

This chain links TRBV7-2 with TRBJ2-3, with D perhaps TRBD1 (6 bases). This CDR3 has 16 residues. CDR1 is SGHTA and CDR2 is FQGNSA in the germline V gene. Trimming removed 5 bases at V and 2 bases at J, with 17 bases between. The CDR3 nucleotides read TGTGCCAGCAGCGCAGGACAGTACATTAACACAGATACGCAGTATTTT. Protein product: CASSAGQYINTDTQYF.

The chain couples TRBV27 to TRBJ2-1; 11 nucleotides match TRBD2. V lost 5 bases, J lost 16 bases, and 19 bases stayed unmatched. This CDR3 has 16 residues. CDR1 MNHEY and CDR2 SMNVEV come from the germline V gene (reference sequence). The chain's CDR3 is CASSPYAGTSGHLGFF. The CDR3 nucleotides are TGTGCCAGCAGTCCCTACGCCGGGACTAGCGGTCACCTTGGTTTCTTC.

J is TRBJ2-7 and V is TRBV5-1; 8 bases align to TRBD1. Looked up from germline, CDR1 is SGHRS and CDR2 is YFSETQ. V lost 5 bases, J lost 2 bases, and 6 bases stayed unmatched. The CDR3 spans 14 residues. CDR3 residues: CASRGDRTPYEQYF. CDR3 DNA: TGCGCCAGCAGAGGGGACAGGACTCCCTACGAGCAGTACTTC.

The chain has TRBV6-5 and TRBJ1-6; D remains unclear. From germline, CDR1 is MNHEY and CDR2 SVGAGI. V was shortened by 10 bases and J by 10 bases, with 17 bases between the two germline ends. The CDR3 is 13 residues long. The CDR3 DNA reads TGTGCCACCAGATCCGCACAAAACTCACCCCTCCACTTT. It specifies CATRSAQNSPLHF.

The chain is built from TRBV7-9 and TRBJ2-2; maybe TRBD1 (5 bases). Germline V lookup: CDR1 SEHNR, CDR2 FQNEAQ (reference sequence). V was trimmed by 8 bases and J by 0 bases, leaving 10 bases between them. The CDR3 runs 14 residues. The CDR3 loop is CASGRTSNTGELFF. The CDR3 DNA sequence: TGTGCCAGCGGCCGGACATCGAACACCGGGGAGCTGTTTTTT. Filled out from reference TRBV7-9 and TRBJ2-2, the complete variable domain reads DTGVSQNPRHKITKRGQNVTFRCDPISEHNRLYWYRQTLGQGPEFLTYFQNEAQLEKSRLLSDRFSAERPKGSFSTLEIQRTEQGDSAMYLCASGRTSNTGELFFGEGSRLTVL.

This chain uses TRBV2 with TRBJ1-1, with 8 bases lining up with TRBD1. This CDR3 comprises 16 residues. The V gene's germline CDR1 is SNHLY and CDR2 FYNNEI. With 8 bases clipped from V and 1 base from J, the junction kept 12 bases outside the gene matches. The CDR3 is CASSPPGGQGNTEAFF. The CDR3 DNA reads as TGTGCCAGCTCCCCCCCTGGAGGACAGGGGAACACTGAAGCTTTCTTT.